Listed here are 6 T cell receptor beta chains from one sample, sequenced in a study of Graves' ophthalmopathy and Graves' hyperthyroidism. TCR beta CDR3 amplification used RNA transcripts. The workflow started with a first-round RT-PCR run with HTBI primers and then moved on to a second-round multiplex PCR. TCRdb used MiXCR to reprocess the multiplex PCR reads, holding one entry per CDR3 protein. The sample shows a few hundred thousand distinct CDR3 sequences, 15% of them seen only once. Sequencing input: peripheral blood. The receptors were sampled from a woman aged 18-29 years with stable Graves' hyperthyroidism.

This clonotype was picked up many times. The chain carries TRBV6-2 or TRBV6-3 and TRBJ1-3, with D tentatively TRBD1 (6 bases). Germline CDR1 reads MNHEY; CDR2 reads SVGEGT. Trimming pared 6 bases from V and 3 bases from J, leaving 18 bases between. This CDR3 has 16 amino acids. The CDR3 is CASRPTRTVNGNTIYF. The CDR3, as DNA: TGTGCCAGCAGACCCACCCGGACAGTAAATGGAAACACCATATATTTT.

Many counts were recorded for this clonotype. This chain joins TRBV6-2 or TRBV6-3 and TRBJ2-5, with unresolved D. The CDR3 covers 14 residues. Germline CDR1 and CDR2: MNHEY and SVGEGT. The ends were cut back, 4 bases at V and 9 bases at J, with 18 bases in the middle. The CDR3 region is CASSWGTTRESQYF. Written as DNA, the CDR3 is TGTGCCAGCAGTTGGGGTACTACAAGAGAATCCCAGTACTTC.

This clonotype has a count of ten or more. The V call is TRBV4-2, the J call TRBJ1-2, with unresolved D. Germline V gene lookup returns CDR1 LGHNA and CDR2 YNFKEQ. The CDR3 extends over 15 amino acids. V was pared by 0 bases and J by 2 bases, with 10 bases between. This CDR3 reads CASSQDLTGNYGYTF. DNA of the CDR3: TGTGCCAGCAGCCAAGATTTAACGGGAAACTATGGCTACACCTTC.

The genes are TRBV5-1 and TRBJ2-7, with D unclear. V was trimmed by 4 bases and J by 2 bases, leaving 10 bases between them. Per the germline V gene, CDR1 is SGHRS and CDR2 is YFSETQ. The CDR3 covers 13 residues. In DNA form, the CDR3 reads TGCGCCAGCAGCCAGGACCAAGCCTACGAGCAGTACTTC. It encodes CASSQDQAYEQYF.

This clonotype was observed many times. The J gene is TRBJ1-2, the V gene TRBV27; unclear D gene. Per the germline V gene, CDR1 is MNHEY and CDR2 is SMNVEV (reference sequence). The V and J ends lost 2 bases and 3 bases respectively, with 7 bases between them. This CDR3 comprises 13 residues. The CDR3: CASSLRIDYGYTF. The CDR3 nucleotides read TGTGCCAGCAGTTTAAGGATTGACTATGGCTACACCTTC.

The chain recombines TRBV7-2 with TRBJ1-4; D may be TRBD1 (6 bases). V lost 6 bases, J lost 7 bases, and 15 bases lay in between. The CDR3 totals 14 residues. Germline V CDR1 and CDR2: SGHTA, FQGNSA. The CDR3 loop reads CASSPVRGAEKLFF. The CDR3 DNA sequence: TGTGCCAGCAGTCCCGTTCGGGGGGCTGAAAAACTGTTTTTT.